The 31 T cell receptor beta chains below come from one sample, sequenced in a study of T cells after somatic rescue of genetic block. The repertoire was sequenced with immunoSEQ multiplex PCR; TCRdb's copy has only in-frame clones and lacks some. The sample yields 80,000 to 100,000 clones, 80% to 90% seen once. Sequencing input: peripheral blood mononuclear cells (PBMCs). The origin of the receptors is a woman between 18 and 29 years old.

Only one count was recorded for this clone. The rearrangement joins TRBV10-3 to TRBJ1-1; D remains ambiguous. Deletions cut 1 base from V and 4 bases from J, with 10 bases between. CDR1 and CDR2 from the germline V gene are ENHRY and SYGVKD. CDR3 length equals 14 residues. The chain's CDR3 is CAISEYEGSTEAFF. CDR3 in DNA: TGTGCCATCAGTGAGTATGAGGGTAGCACTGAAGCTTTCTTT.

This rearrangement joins TRBV5-1 to TRBJ2-1; TRBD2 is a possible D gene (6 bases). Per the germline V gene, CDR1 is SGHRS and CDR2 is YFSETQ. The CDR3 sequence is 13 residues long. Trimming shortened V by 9 bases and J by 4 bases, and 14 bases separated the two germline ends. CDR3 loop: CATSRDLYNEQFF. CDR3 in DNA: TGCGCCACCTCAAGGGACTTGTACAATGAGCAGTTCTTC.

The V gene is TRBV27, the J gene TRBJ1-1; D perhaps matches TRBD1 (5 bases). Looked up from germline, CDR1 is MNHEY and CDR2 is SMNVEV (reference sequence). V shed 6 bases and J shed 2 bases, with 13 bases lying between them. This CDR3 is 14 amino acids long. The CDR3: CASSPGARNTEAFF. CDR3 coding DNA: TGTGCCAGCAGCCCCGGGGCCCGAAACACTGAAGCTTTCTTT.

A single count supports this clone. The rearrangement links TRBV4-2 to TRBJ2-1, with D possibly matching TRBD2 (5 bases). V was shortened by 1 base and J by 2 bases, with 9 bases between the two germline ends. Germline V gene data show CDR1 as LGHNA and CDR2 as YNFKEQ. This CDR3 spans 15 amino acids. The CDR3 spells CASSQGAETYNEQFF. CDR3 nucleotides: TGTGCCAGCAGCCAAGGAGCGGAAACCTACAATGAGCAGTTCTTC.

In this sample, this clone turned up a few times. The J gene is TRBJ1-2, the V gene TRBV18; possibly TRBD1 for D (5 bases). The germline gives CDR1 KGHSH, CDR2 LQKENI. The CDR3 loop spans 14 amino acids. The ends were cut back, 3 bases at V and 5 bases at J, with 13 bases in the middle. This CDR3 reads CASSPRGDGYGYTF. CDR3 nucleotides: TGTGCCAGCTCACCCCGAGGGGATGGATATGGCTACACCTTC.

The chain has TRBV2 and TRBJ2-7; 12 nucleotides agree with TRBD1. Looked up from germline, CDR1 is SNHLY and CDR2 is FYNNEI. V lost 4 bases and J lost 10; bases outside the gene matches: 14. This CDR3 spans 16 amino acids. CDR3 sequence reads: CASSGRVIAGTGGQYF. In DNA, the CDR3 is TGTGCCAGCAGTGGAAGGGTTATTGCCGGGACAGGGGGCCAGTACTTC.

V and J are TRBV7-2 and TRBJ2-5, with D possibly being TRBD1 or TRBD2 (6 bases each). This CDR3 comprises 13 residues. Trimming took off 9 bases at V and 0 bases at J, with 11 bases between the two ends. Germline CDR1 SGHTA, CDR2 FQGNSA. The DNA of the CDR3 is TGTGCCAGAAGGGGGGCAGACCAAGAGACCCAGTACTTC. Its protein is CARRGADQETQYF.

This chain links TRBV7-8 with TRBJ1-5, with D possibly being TRBD1 (6 bases). The CDR3 runs 14 residues. Deletions cut 6 bases from V and 3 bases from J, with 12 bases between. Germline lookup yields CDR1 SGHVS and CDR2 FQNEAQ. The CDR3 nucleotides are TGTGCCAGCAGTTTAACAGGGAACAATCAGCCCCAGCATTTT. It yields the protein CASSLTGNNQPQHF.

The chain combines TRBV28 with TRBJ2-7; D unresolved. Trimming cost V 2 bases and J 0 bases, with 14 bases left between them. The CDR3 has 16 amino acids. Germline V lookup: CDR1 MDHEN, CDR2 SYDVKM. In DNA form, the CDR3 reads TGTGCCAGCAGTTTAGGAACGATTTCCAACTCCTACGAGCAGTACTTC. The encoded protein is CASSLGTISNSYEQYF.

The chain employs TRBV7-9 and TRBJ2-1, with TRBD1 identical over 10 bases. The CDR3 runs 18 residues. Germline V gene lookup returns CDR1 SEHNR and CDR2 FQNEAQ (reference sequence). Germline trimming cut 5 bases from V and 6 bases from J; bases unmatched to any gene: 16. CDR3 sequence (DNA): TGTGCCAGCAGCCCCTACCCCTTCGGACAGGGGGTGGGCAATGAGCAGTTCTTC. Protein sequence: CASSPYPFGQGVGNEQFF. The complete variable domain, with remaining parts taken from reference TRBV7-9 and TRBJ2-1, reads DTGVSQNPRHKITKRGQNVTFRCDPISEHNRLYWYRQTLGQGPEFLTYFQNEAQLEKSRLLSDRFSAERPKGSFSTLEIQRTEQGDSAMYLCASSPYPFGQGVGNEQFFGPGTRLTVL.

The gene calls are TRBV4-1 and TRBJ2-7; unclear D gene. Germline V gene sequence: CDR1 MGHRA, CDR2 YSYEKL. The length of the CDR3 is 12 residues. The V end lost 1 base, the J end lost 4 bases, and 5 bases lay between the germline ends. In nucleotides, the CDR3 is TGCGCCAGCAGCCAAGTGGGGTACGAGCAGTACTTC. This gives the protein CASSQVGYEQYF.

V gene TRBV7-9 combines with J gene TRBJ2-7; D remains unclear. Trimming left V 2 bases short and J 1 base short, with 9 bases between. CDR1 is SEHNR and CDR2 is FQNEAQ in the germline V gene (reference sequence). The CDR3 covers 14 residues. Written as DNA, the CDR3 is TGTGCCAGCAGCTTATCAACAGATTCCTACGAGCAGTACTTC. It translates to CASSLSTDSYEQYF.

The chain joins TRBV7-8 to TRBJ1-1; no reliable D call. V was trimmed by 5 bases and J by 1 base, leaving 17 bases between them. CDR3 length: 16 amino acids. Germline V CDR1 and CDR2: SGHVS, FQNEAQ. DNA for the CDR3: TGTGCCAGCAGCGATCCTCAAAGCGCGGCGAACACTGAAGCTTTCTTT. Protein: CASSDPQSAANTEAFF.

This chain links TRBV28 with TRBJ1-4; D might be TRBD1 (5 bases). The germline V gene has CDR1 MDHEN and CDR2 SYDVKM. Trimming left V 4 bases short and J 8 bases short, with 17 bases between. The CDR3 extends over 15 amino acids. The CDR3 bases are TGTGCCAGCAGTTCATCCGGGGAGGGGCGAGAAAAACTGTTTTTT. It specifies CASSSSGEGREKLFF.

The chain links TRBV28 to TRBJ2-2; D is unclear. The CDR3 has 20 residues. Trimming stripped 6 bases from V and 3 bases from J, with 29 bases between. Germline lookup yields CDR1 MDHEN and CDR2 SYDVKM. The CDR3 coding sequence is TGTGCCAGCAGCTCCCCTGCTACCATCGCCCAGCGAAGGGACACCGGGGAGCTGTTTTTT. It specifies CASSSPATIAQRRDTGELFF.

The chain carries TRBV27 and TRBJ2-7; D possibly corresponds to TRBD2 (5 bases). V lost 2 bases, J lost 0 bases, and 14 bases lay in between. CDR3 size: 16 residues. Germline V gives CDR1 MNHEY, CDR2 SMNVEV (reference sequence). This CDR3 reads CASSLRRSVASYEQYF. In DNA, the CDR3 is TGTGCCAGCAGTTTAAGACGTAGCGTAGCCTCCTACGAGCAGTACTTC.

CDR3 residues: CASGQGPPSYEQYF. CDR3 nucleotides: TGCGCCAGTGGACAGGGCCCCCCGTCCTACGAGCAGTACTTC. The chain employs TRBV5-1 and TRBJ2-7, with TRBD1 matching 8 bases. There are 14 residues in the CDR3. The V and J ends lost 8 bases and 1 base, in that order; junction bases with no gene match: 8. Per germline, CDR1 SGHRS and CDR2 YFSETQ.

The chain links TRBV30 to TRBJ1-4, with D uncertain. The CDR3 length is 9 residues. V was shortened by 5 bases and J by 8 bases, with 3 bases between the two germline ends. The V gene's germline CDR1 is GTSNPN and CDR2 SVGIG (reference sequence). CDR3 amino acids: CAWGEKLFF. CDR3 nucleotides: TGTGCCTGGGGGGAAAAACTGTTTTTT.

V usage is TRBV5-5 and J usage is TRBJ1-5; D gene uncertain. Trimming shortened V by 0 bases and J by 5 bases, and 6 bases separated the two germline ends. There are 13 residues in the CDR3. CDR1 and CDR2 (germline): SGHKS, YYEKEE (reference sequence). CDR3 in DNA: TGTGCCAGCAGCTTGGACCCAGATCAGCCCCAGCATTTT. Translated, it gives CASSLDPDQPQHF.

The rearrangement uses TRBV2 and TRBJ1-1; 7 bases align to TRBD1. J gave up 4 bases and V 8 bases, and 7 bases lay outside the gene matches. The length of the CDR3 is 13 residues. Germline CDR1 reads SNHLY; CDR2 reads FYNNEI. The CDR3 region has the DNA TGTGCCAGCCAGGGGGGTTCGGCCACTGAAGCTTTCTTT. Translating gives CASQGGSATEAFF.

This clone appeared a single time. This chain joins TRBV4-3 and TRBJ2-1; no reliable D call. The CDR3 runs 14 residues. In germline, CDR1 is LGHNA, CDR2 YSLEER. The V end lost 1 base, the J end lost 10 bases, and 14 bases lay between the germline ends. This chain's CDR3 is CASSQGTGPWEQFF. DNA for the CDR3: TGCGCCAGCAGCCAAGGGACCGGTCCTTGGGAGCAGTTCTTC.

This chain connects TRBV5-1 to TRBJ2-5; 7 bases are a match to TRBD1. V dropped 4 bases and J dropped 0; count of bases not matched to a gene: 9. In germline, CDR1 is SGHRS, CDR2 YFSETQ. The CDR3 sequence is 16 residues long. The CDR3 here is CASSTEDRLYQETQYF. For the CDR3, the DNA is TGCGCCAGCAGCACCGAGGACAGGTTGTACCAAGAGACCCAGTACTTC.

The rearrangement uses TRBV14 and TRBJ2-5; D tentatively reads TRBD1 or TRBD2 (6 bases each). Germline CDR1 SGHDN, CDR2 FVKESK. This CDR3 region has 15 residues. V was clipped by 5 bases and J by 4 bases, with 17 bases between them. The CDR3 DNA reads as TGTGCCAGCAGCGGACTACAGGGCGAGGTAGAGACCCAGTACTTC. Its translation: CASSGLQGEVETQYF.

The chain carries TRBV14 and TRBJ2-7; 7 bases line up with TRBD1. Germline V gene sequence: CDR1 SGHDN, CDR2 FVKESK. After removal of 3 bases from V and 2 bases from J, the junction contained 4 bases not matched to a gene. The length of the CDR3 is 14 residues. The CDR3 is CASSQMGTAYEQYF. CDR3 bases: TGTGCCAGCAGCCAGATGGGGACAGCCTACGAGCAGTACTTC.

The gene calls are TRBV7-4 and TRBJ1-1; a weak D match, TRBD1 (5 bases). This CDR3 contains 15 residues. V was shortened by 4 bases and J by 4 bases, with 16 bases between the two germline ends. Germline CDR1 and CDR2: SGHVT and SQSDAQ. CDR3 bases: TGTGCCAGCAGCTCCCCCCGCAGAGGGGCCACTGAAGCTTTCTTT. Translated, it gives CASSSPRRGATEAFF. Full variable domain (remainder filled in from reference TRBV7-4 and TRBJ1-1): GAGVSQSPRYKVAKRGRDVALRCDSISGHVTLYWYRQTLGQGSEVLTYSQSDAQRDKSGRPSGRFSAERPERSVSTLKIQRTEQGDSAVYLCASSSPRRGATEAFFGQGTRLTVV.

This chain links TRBV15 with TRBJ2-3; 8 positions match TRBD2. Trimming cost V 7 bases and J 2 bases; bases outside gene matches: 5. CDR3 length: 14 residues. Germline loops: CDR1 LNHNV, CDR2 YYDKDF (reference sequence). CDR3 residues: CATKREIHTDTQYF. CDR3 bases: TGTGCCACCAAGCGGGAGATCCACACAGATACGCAGTATTTT.

DNA of the CDR3: TGTGCCAGCAGCCCCTCCCGGTCGAACACCGGGGAGCTGTTTTTT. Residues: CASSPSRSNTGELFF. The chain is built from TRBV9 and TRBJ2-2; D is undetermined. Germline CDR1 and CDR2: SGDLS and YYNGEE. The CDR3 covers 15 residues. V lost 4 bases and J 0 bases, leaving 10 bases between the germline ends.

This chain uses TRBV27 with TRBJ2-5, with a weak D call TRBD1 (5 bases). Germline V gene sequence: CDR1 MNHEY, CDR2 SMNVEV (reference sequence). V was trimmed by 5 bases and J by 1 base, leaving 8 bases between them. This CDR3 spans 13 amino acids. CDR3 nucleotides: TGTGCCAGCAGTGTAGACAGCCAAGAGACCCAGTACTTC. Amino acids: CASSVDSQETQYF.

V gene TRBV19 combines with J gene TRBJ1-3, with D possibly being TRBD1 (6 bases). Germline-derived CDR1 and CDR2 are LNHDA and SQIVND (reference sequence). CDR3 length equals 14 residues. The V end was cut by 7 bases, the J end by 2 bases, with 12 bases between. CDR3 DNA sequence: TGTGCCAGTACCAGGACAGAGACTGGAAACACCATATATTTT. The encoded protein is CASTRTETGNTIYF. Combining the CDR3 with reference TRBV19 and TRBJ1-3 gives the whole variable domain DGGITQSPKYLFRKEGQNVTLSCEQNLNHDAMYWYRQDPGQGLRLIYYSQIVNDFQKGDIAEGYSVSREKKESFPLTVTSAQKNPTAFYLCASTRTETGNTIYFGEGSWLTVV.

This chain joins TRBV19 and TRBJ2-1, with no clear D. The CDR3 length is 14 residues. Trimming removed 5 bases from V and 7 bases from J, with 15 bases in between. Looked up from germline, CDR1 is LNHDA and CDR2 is SQIVND (reference sequence). CDR3 in DNA: TGTGCCAGTAGTCTATTCCGTATTGGGAATGAGCAGTTCTTC. Its protein product is CASSLFRIGNEQFF.

The chain uses TRBV19 and TRBJ2-2; unclear D gene. The CDR3 loop spans 16 amino acids. The germline gives CDR1 LNHDA, CDR2 SQIVND (reference sequence). Trimming removed 0 bases at V and 3 bases at J, with 11 bases between. CDR3 amino acids: CASSIETGWDTGELFF. The CDR3 region has the DNA TGTGCCAGTAGTATAGAAACCGGTTGGGACACCGGGGAGCTGTTTTTT.